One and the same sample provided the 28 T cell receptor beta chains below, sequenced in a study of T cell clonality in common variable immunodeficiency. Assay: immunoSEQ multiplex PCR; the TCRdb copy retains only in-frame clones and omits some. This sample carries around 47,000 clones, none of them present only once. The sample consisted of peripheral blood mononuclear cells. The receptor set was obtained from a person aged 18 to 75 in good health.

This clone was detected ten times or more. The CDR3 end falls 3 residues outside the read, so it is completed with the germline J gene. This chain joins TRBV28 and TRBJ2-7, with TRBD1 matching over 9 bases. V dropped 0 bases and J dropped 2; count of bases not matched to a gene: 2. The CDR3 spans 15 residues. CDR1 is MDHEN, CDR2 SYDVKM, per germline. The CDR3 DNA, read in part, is TGTGCCAGCAGTTTATGGGGGACAGGGACCTACGAG. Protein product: CASSLWGTGTYE. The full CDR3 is CASSLWGTGTYEQYF.

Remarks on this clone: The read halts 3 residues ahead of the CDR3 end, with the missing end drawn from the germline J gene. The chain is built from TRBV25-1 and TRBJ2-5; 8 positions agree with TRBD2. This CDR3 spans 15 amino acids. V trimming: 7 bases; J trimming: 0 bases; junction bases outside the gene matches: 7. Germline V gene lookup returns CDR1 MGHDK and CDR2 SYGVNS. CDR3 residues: CASTTSREDQETQYF. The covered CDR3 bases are TGTGCCAGCACTACTTCGCGGGAGGACCAAGAGACC. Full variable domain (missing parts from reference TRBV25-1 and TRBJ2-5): EADIYQTPRYLVIGTGKKITLECSQTMGHDKMYWYQQDPGMELHLIHYSYGVNSTEKGDLSSESTVSRIRTEHFPLTLESARPSHTSQYLCASTTSREDQETQYFGPGTRLLVL.

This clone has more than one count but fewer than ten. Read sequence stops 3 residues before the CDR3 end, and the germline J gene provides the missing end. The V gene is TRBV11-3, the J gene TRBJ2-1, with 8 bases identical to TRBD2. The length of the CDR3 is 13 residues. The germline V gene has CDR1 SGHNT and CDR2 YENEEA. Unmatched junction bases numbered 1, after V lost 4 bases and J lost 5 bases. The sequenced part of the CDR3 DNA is TGTGCCAGCAGCTCGACTAGCGACAATGAG. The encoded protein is CASSSTSDNE. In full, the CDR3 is CASSSTSDNEQFF.

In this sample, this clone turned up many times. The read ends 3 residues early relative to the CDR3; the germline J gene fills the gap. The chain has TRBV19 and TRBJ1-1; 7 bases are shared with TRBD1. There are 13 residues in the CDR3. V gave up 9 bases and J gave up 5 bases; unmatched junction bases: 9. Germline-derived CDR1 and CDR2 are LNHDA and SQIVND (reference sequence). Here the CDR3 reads CASQNTGETEAFF. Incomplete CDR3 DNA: TGTGCCAGCCAGAACACAGGGGAGACTGAA. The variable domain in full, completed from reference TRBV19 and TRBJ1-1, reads DGGITQSPKYLFRKEGQNVTLSCEQNLNHDAMYWYRQDPGQGLRLIYYSQIVNDFQKGDIAEGYSVSREKKESFPLTVTSAQKNPTAFYLCASQNTGETEAFFGQGTRLTVV.

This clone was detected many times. CDR3 loop: CASSLGLNEQYF. The sequenced part of the CDR3 DNA is TGTGCCAGCAGTTTAGGGCTCAACGAG. The rearrangement links TRBV28 to TRBJ2-7, with D uncertain. The read halts 3 residues ahead of the CDR3 end, with the missing end drawn from the germline J gene. V lost 2 bases and J 5 bases, leaving 7 bases between the germline ends. CDR1 is MDHEN, CDR2 SYDVKM, per germline. CDR3 length: 12 amino acids.

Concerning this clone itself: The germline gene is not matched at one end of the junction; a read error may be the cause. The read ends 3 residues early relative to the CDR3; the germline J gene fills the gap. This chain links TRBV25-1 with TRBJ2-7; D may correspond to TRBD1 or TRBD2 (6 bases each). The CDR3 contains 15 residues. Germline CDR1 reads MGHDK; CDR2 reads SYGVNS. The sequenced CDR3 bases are TGTGCCAGCAGAGAATCTGGAGGGGGAACCTACGAG. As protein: CASRESGGGTYE. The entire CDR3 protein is CASRESGGGTYEQYF.

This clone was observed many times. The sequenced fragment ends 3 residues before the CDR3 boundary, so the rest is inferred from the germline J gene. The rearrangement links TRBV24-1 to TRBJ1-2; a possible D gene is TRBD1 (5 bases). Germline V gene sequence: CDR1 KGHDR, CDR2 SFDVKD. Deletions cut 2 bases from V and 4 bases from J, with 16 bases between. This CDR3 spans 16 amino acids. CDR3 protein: CATSDSHPDRVYGYTF. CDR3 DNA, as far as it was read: TGTGCCACCAGTGATTCCCACCCCGACAGAGTCTATGGC.

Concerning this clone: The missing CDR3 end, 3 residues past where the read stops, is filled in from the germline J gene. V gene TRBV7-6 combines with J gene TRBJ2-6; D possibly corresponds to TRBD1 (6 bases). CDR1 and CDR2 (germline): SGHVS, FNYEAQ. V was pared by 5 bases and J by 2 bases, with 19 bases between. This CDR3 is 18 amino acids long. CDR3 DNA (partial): TGTGCCAGCAGCCTACACACAGGGTTAACGACTGGGGCCAACGTC. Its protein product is CASSLHTGLTTGANV. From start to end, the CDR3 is CASSLHTGLTTGANVLTF.

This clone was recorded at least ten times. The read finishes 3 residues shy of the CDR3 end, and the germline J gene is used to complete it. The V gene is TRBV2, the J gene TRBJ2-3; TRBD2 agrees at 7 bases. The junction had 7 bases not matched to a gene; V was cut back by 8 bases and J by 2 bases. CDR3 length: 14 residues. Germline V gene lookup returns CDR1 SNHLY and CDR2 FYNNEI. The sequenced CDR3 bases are TGTGCCAGCGGGGGGGTTGGCACCACAGATACG. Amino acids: CASGGVGTTDT. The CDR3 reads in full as CASGGVGTTDTQYF.

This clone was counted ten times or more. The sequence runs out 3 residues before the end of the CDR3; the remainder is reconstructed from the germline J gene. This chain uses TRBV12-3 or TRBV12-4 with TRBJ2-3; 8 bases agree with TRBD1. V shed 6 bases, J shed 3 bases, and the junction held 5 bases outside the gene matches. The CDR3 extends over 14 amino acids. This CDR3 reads CASSPGQVTDTQYF. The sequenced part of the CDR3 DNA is TGTGCCAGCAGCCCGGGACAGGTGACAGATACG.

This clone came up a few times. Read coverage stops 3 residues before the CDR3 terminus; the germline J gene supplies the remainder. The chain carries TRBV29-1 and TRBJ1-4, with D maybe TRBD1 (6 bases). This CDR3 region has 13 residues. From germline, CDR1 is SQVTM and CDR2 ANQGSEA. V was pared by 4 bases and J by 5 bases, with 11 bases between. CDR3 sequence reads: CSVADRPNEKLFF. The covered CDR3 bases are TGCAGCGTTGCGGACAGACCAAATGAAAAA.

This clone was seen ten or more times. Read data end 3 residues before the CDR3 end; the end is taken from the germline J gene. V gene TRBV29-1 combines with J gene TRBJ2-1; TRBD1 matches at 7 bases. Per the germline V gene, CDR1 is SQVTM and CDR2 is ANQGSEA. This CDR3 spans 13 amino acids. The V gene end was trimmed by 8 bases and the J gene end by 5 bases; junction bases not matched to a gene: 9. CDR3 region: CSILGQLDNEQFF. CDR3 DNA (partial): TGCAGCATCTTGGGACAGTTAGACAATGAG.

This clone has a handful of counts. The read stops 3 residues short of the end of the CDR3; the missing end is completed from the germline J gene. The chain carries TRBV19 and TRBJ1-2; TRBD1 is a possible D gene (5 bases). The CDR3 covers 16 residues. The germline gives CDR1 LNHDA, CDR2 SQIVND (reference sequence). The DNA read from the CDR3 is TGTGCCAGTACCTTCGGCCTAGCGGGGGGATACAATGAC. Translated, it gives CASTFGLAGGYND. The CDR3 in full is CASTFGLAGGYNDYTF.

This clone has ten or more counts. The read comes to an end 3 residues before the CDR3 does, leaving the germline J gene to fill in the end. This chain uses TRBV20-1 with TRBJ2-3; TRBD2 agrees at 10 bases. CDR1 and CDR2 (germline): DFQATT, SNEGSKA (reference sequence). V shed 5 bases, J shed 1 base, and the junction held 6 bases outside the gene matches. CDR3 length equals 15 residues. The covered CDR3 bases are TGCAGTGCTCGATCAACTAGCGGGGGCACAGATACG. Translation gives CSARSTSGGTDT. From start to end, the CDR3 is CSARSTSGGTDTQYF.

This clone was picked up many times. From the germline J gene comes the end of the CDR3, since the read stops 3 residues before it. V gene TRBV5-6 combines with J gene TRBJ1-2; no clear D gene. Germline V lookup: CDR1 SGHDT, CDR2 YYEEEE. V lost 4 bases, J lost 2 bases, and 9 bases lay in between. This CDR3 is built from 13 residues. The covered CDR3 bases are TGTGCCAGCAGCCCCAGTGAAAACTATGGC. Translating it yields CASSPSENYG. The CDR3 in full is CASSPSENYGYTF.

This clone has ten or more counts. Incomplete CDR3 DNA: TGTGCCAGCAGCCCGAAATCAGGGGCAACTAATGAAAAA. Residues: CASSPKSGATNEK. The whole CDR3 sequence is CASSPKSGATNEKLFF. This sequence joins TRBV7-6 and TRBJ1-4; maybe TRBD1 (6 bases). Read data end 3 residues before the CDR3 end; the end is taken from the germline J gene. Trimming left V 5 bases short and J 0 bases short, with 13 bases between. Looked up from germline, CDR1 is SGHVS and CDR2 is FNYEAQ. CDR3 length: 16 amino acids.

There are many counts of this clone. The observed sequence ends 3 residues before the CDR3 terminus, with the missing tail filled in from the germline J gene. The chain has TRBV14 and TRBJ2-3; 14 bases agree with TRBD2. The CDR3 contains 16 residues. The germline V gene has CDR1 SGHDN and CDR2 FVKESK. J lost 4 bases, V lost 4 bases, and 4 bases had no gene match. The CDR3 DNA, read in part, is TGTGCCAGCAGCCGAGGACTAGCGGGAGGTTCAGATACG. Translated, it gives CASSRGLAGGSDT. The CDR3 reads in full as CASSRGLAGGSDTQYF.

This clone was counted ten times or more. The CDR3 sequence: CASRQLGFEKLFF. The CDR3 bases that were read are TGTGCCAGCAGGCAACTAGGCTTTGAAAAA. This chain links TRBV12-3 or TRBV12-4 with TRBJ1-4; no clear D gene. The CDR3 is cut off 3 residues early in the read; its end comes from the germline J gene. The CDR3 is made up of 13 amino acids. Trimming left V 6 bases short and J 7 bases short, with 12 bases between.

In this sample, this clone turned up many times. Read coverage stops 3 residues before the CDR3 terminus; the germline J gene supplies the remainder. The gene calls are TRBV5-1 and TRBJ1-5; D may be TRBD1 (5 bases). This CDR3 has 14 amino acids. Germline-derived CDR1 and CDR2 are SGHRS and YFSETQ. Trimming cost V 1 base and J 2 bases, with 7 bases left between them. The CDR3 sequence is CASSLWGGNQPQHF. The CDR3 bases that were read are TGCGCCAGCAGCTTGTGGGGGGGCAATCAGCCC.

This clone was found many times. This CDR3 is CASSQGVITDTQYF. The CDR3 bases that were read are TGTGCCAGCAGCCAAGGGGTCATCACAGATACG. This chain uses TRBV7-2 with TRBJ2-3, with D possibly matching TRBD1 (5 bases). Read sequence stops 3 residues before the CDR3 end, and the germline J gene provides the missing end. CDR1 SGHTA and CDR2 FQGNSA come from the germline V gene. CDR3 size: 14 residues. The germline V and J ends were trimmed by 5 bases and 2 bases, with 11 bases remaining between them.

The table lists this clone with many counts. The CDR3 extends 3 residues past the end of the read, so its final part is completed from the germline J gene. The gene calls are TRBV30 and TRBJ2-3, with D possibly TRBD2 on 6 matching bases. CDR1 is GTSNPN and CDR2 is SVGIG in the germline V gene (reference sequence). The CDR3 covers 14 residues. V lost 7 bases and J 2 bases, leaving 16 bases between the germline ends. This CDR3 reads CASSTGTATDTQYF. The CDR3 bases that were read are TGTGCCTCATCCACCGGGACTGCCACAGATACG.

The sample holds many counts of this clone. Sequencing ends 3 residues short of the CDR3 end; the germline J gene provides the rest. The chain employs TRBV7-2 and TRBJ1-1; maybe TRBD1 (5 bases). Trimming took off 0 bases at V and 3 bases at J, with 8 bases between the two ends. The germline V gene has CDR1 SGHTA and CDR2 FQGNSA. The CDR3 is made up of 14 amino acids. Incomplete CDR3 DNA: TGTGCCAGCAGCTTAGCTCGGGGGGACACTGAA. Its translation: CASSLARGDTE. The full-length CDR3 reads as CASSLARGDTEAFF.

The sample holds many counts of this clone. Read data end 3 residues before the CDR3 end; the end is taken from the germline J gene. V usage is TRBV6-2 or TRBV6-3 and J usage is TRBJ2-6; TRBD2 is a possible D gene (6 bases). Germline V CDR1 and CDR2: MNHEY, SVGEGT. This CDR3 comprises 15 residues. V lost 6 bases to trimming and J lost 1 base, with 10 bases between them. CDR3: CASSLRGSGANVLTF. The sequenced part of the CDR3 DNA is TGTGCCAGCAGCTTACGGGGGTCTGGGGCCAACGTC.

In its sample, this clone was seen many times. CDR3 sequence reads: CASSGQGEGVYEQYF. The DNA read from the CDR3 is TGTGCCAGCAGCGGCCAAGGGGAGGGCGTCTACGAG. The chain has TRBV6-2 or TRBV6-3 and TRBJ2-7; 7 bases fit TRBD2. The CDR3 goes on 3 residues after the read ends, and that part is filled in from the germline J gene. Germline assignment: CDR1 MNHEY and CDR2 SVGEGT. With 6 bases clipped from V and 3 bases from J, the junction kept 11 bases outside the gene matches. CDR3 length equals 15 residues.

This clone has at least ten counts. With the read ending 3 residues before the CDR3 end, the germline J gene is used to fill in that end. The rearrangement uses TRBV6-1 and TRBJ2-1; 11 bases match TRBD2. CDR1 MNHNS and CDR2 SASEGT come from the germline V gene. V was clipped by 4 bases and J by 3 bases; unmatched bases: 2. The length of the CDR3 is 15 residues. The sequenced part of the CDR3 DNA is TGTGCCAGCAGTGTGGGGACTAGCGGCTACAATGAG. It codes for CASSVGTSGYNE. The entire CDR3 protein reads CASSVGTSGYNEQFF.

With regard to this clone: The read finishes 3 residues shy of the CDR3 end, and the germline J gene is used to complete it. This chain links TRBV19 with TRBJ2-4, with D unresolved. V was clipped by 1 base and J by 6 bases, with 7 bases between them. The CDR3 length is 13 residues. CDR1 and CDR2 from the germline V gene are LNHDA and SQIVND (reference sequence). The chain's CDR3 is CASSIGAPNIQYF. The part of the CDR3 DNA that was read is TGTGCCAGTAGTATAGGAGCTCCAAACATT.

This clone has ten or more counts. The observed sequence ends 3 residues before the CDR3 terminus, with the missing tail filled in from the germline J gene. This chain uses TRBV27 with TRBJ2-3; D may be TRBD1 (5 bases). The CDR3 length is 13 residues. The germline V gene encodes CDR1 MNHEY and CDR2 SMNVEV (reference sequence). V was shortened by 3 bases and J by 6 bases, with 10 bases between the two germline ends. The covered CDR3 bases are TGTGCCAGCAGTTTCCTTGGGGCGGATACG. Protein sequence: CASSFLGADT. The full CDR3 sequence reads CASSFLGADTQYF.

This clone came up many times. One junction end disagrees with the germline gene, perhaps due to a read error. CDR3 loop: CTSSQDKGAHYGYTF. Incomplete CDR3 DNA: TGCACCAGCAGCCAAGATAAAGGTGCTCACTATGGC. The rearrangement joins TRBV4-1 to TRBJ1-2; D is unresolved. The read ends 3 residues before the CDR3 terminus; that terminus is restored from the germline J gene. The CDR3 covers 15 residues. The germline CDR1 and CDR2 sequences are MGHRA and YSYEKL.